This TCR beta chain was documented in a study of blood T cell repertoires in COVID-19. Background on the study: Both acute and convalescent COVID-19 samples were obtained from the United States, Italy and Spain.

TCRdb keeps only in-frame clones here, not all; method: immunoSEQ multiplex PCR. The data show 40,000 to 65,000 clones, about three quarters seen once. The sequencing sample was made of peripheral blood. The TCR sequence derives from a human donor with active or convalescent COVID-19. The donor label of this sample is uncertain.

CDR3 DNA sequence: TGTGCCAGCTCACCCCGGACAGGGAGATGGCAAAGCACTGAAGCTTTCTTT. This gives the protein CASSPRTGRWQSTEAFF. This chain uses TRBV18 with TRBJ1-1; 8 bases fit TRBD1. The V gene end was trimmed by 3 bases and the J gene end by 4 bases; junction bases not matched to a gene: 13. Germline V gene sequence: CDR1 KGHSH, CDR2 LQKENI. CDR3 length: 17 residues.